Below, one T cell receptor beta chain is given with its context. How the authors handled the data: Counts of nucleated cells, estimated from reference gene primer amplification, were obtained. Sequenced by immunoSEQ multiplex PCR; TCRdb stores in-frame clones only, minus some. The DNA gave D and trimming, while V, J and clone size come from that table. Of around 150,000 clones detected, 60% to 80% appear once; the ten largest clones hold roughly 9%. The J segment lost 1 base and the V segment lost 0 bases, leaving 4 bases of the junction unmatched. The CDR3 totals 16 residues. Germline V gene sequence: CDR1 SGHTA, CDR2 FQGNSA. This sample is part of a study of blood T cell repertoires in COVID-19. Whole-study context: Sites across the United States, Italy and Spain contributed samples from acute and convalescent COVID-19. T cells, B-cell-depleted T cells, or PBMCs supplied cDNA or gDNA.

The TCR originated in a woman aged 50 to 60 with active or convalescent COVID-19. This chain connects TRBV7-2 to TRBJ2-3, with 7 bases identical to TRBD2. What was sequenced was peripheral blood. DNA of the CDR3: TGTGCCAGCAGCTTAGCCCTAGCGGTGGGCACAGATACGCAGTATTTT. Protein sequence: CASSLALAVGTDTQYF.